This record covers a single T cell receptor (beta chain). These data are taken from a study of blood T cell repertoires in COVID-19. CDR1 and CDR2 (germline): KGHDR, SFDVKD. The CDR3 runs to 13 residues. Trimming cost V 7 bases and J 4 bases; bases outside gene matches: 0. Data came from immunoSEQ multiplex PCR; TCRdb stores just in-frame clones and leaves some out. Here the sample spans approximately 150,000 clones, more than 65% being singletons. The chain joins TRBV24-1 to TRBJ2-1, with 10 bases aligning to TRBD1. Specimen: PBMCs or T cells enriched from blood (not recorded which). The source is a man aged 55 to 70 who had recovered from COVID-19. The CDR3 DNA reads TGTGCCACCAGGGACAGGGGGTACAATGAGCAGTTCTTC. Translating it yields CATRDRGYNEQFF.